A single T cell receptor (beta chain) is shown here with its context. This clonotype was seen at least ten times. Its binding antigen is unknown. No per-base quality is available; no much larger clone lies one base away. The data stem from a study of T cells in Graves' hyperthyroidism and ophthalmopathy (dated by TCRdb to between 2018 and 2021). With respect to the entire study: Peripheral blood samples were taken at the time of initial diagnosis, prior to any treatment. The 90 to 100 discovery patients were randomly split 7:3 into training and test sets. Prospective prediction of ophthalmopathy was tested in an independent validation cohort consisting of 18 hyperthyroidism patients and around 16 patients who later progressed to ophthalmopathy. According to the paper, TCR Vbeta CDR3 sequencing was carried out on 135 peripheral blood samples, which came from about 45 ophthalmopathy, around 75 hyperthyroidism and approximately 17 progressor patients. To identify TCR V-J signatures that set the groups apart, the researchers used a discovery cohort of more than 95 patients, made up of fewer than 50 with Graves' ophthalmopathy and some 60 with stable Graves' hyperthyroidism. The study also compared thyroid tissue and blood T-cell repertoires from a handful of Graves' hyperthyroidism patients. After sampling, hyperthyroidism patients received methimazole starting at 30 mg daily, and ophthalmopathy patients received high-dose intravenous methylprednisolone. Study-wide conclusions, independent of this receptor: During validation, the model predicted progression to ophthalmopathy a median of approximately 6.5 months ahead of onset, with approximately 71% sensitivity and almost 75% specificity. Sample size was not statistically predetermined, and investigators were not blinded to group allocation. Blood samples also contained most of the expanded thyroid clonotypes (frequency above 0.001), which suggests that blood repertoires may reflect thyroid immune responses. In cross-validation, a model built on a 13 V-J signature told ophthalmopathy apart from stable hyperthyroidism with 85% to 90% sensitivity and about 81% specificity, and in testing the same model reached 80%/75%.

Ophthalmopathy patients had moderately to severely active disease, Clinical Activity Score of at least 3, NOSPECS grade of at least 4, and duration under 3 months. Any patient with an uncontrolled infection, another autoimmune disease, pregnancy or lactation was excluded. Clinical symptoms, serum thyroxine and TRAb, thyroid ultrasound, and orbital computed tomography formed the basis for the diagnoses. PBMCs were isolated from 10 ml of fresh peripheral blood by Ficoll-Paque density gradient centrifugation. Total RNA was extracted with Trizol reagent, and quality was checked on an Agilent 2100 Bioanalyzer. The CDR3 spans 12 residues, from the cysteine through the phenylalanine. Solely the CDR3 DNA is kept, with 36 bases framed from the first base. The CDR1 and CDR2 encoded by the germline V gene are SGHRS and YFSETQ. V gives up 1 base and J gives up 3 bases, and the segment between their germline ends measures 4 bases.

Amplification of TCR beta CDR3 regions was carried out from RNA transcripts. A first-round RT-PCR of the TCR CDR3 used the HTBI primer set with the Qiagen OneStep RT-PCR kit. The libraries were constructed in a second round of multiplex PCR and then size-selected and purified. Sequencing of the libraries was done on an Illumina HiSeq2000 using paired-end 100 bp reads. The source study handled its data this way. SOAPnuke was used to process the raw data, removing reads that contained adapters or uncalled bases, had a mean Phred below 15, or lacked an exact match to the constant primer or identifier. High-quality paired reads were merged with COPE v1.2.5, and unique nucleotide sequences were defined as clonotypes. MiTCR v1.1 was used to align clonotypes to the IMGT TRBV, TRBD and TRBJ reference segments. Only V-J combinations with frequency above 0.0001, covering roughly 99% of repertoires, were analysed. The TCS score was defined as F50 (clonal expansion) divided by E x V (chaos), with BLOSUM62-based TCRdist calculated between CDR3 peptides within each V-J. Welch's t-statistics and random forest reduced 500 to 650 V-J features to under 15, which were used in a naive Bayes classifier (R e1071). TCRdb took the public reads, trimmed them with fastp at Q25, ran MiXCR for clone calling and kept in-frame beta chains. Each entry is one CDR3 protein sequence, shown with its most common DNA and genes. The V and J calls and clone size come from TCRdb's table, not from the authors' own analysis. The sample records hundreds of thousands of distinct CDR3 sequences, less than 25% of which are singletons. The ten largest account for about 11% of the sample.

The receptor was isolated from a woman aged 30 to 39 with Graves' ophthalmopathy. Sequenced sample: blood. This receptor chain uses TRBV5-1 and TRBJ1-1, with the D gene call left open. The CDR3 loop reads CASSLTDTEAFF. In nucleotide form, the sequence is TGCGCCAGCAGCTTGACGGACACTGAAGCTTTCTTT.